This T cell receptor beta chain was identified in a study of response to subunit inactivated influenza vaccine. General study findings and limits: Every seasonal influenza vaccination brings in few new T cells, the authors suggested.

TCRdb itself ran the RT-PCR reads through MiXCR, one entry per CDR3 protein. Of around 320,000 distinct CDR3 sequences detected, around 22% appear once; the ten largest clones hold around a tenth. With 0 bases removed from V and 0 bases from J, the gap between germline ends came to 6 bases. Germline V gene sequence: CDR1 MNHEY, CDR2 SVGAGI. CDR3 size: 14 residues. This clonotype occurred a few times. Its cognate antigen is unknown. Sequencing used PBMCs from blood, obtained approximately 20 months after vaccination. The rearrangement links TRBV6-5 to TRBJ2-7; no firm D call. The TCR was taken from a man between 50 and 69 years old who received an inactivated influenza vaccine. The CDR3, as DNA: TGTGCCAGCAGTTACTCGGTTAGCTCCTACGAGCAGTACTTC. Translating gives CASSYSVSSYEQYF.